This T cell receptor beta chain was retrieved from a study of blood T cell repertoires in COVID-19. Study background: Samples representing acute and convalescent COVID-19 were sourced from the United States, Italy and Spain. The analysed material was cDNA or gDNA that came from T cells, B-cell-depleted T cells, or PBMCs.

Per the authors' pipeline: Nucleated cell number was recorded as an estimate derived from reference gene primer amplification. Assay used: immunoSEQ multiplex PCR; TCRdb lists only in-frame clones, some missing. The DNA gave D and trimming, while V, J and clone size come from that table. The sample includes 200,000 to 250,000 clones, roughly 80% seen only once; the top ten take 10%. Germline V CDR1 and CDR2: LNHDA, SQIVND (reference sequence). V was clipped by 4 bases and J by 0 bases; unmatched bases: 12. This CDR3 spans 18 amino acids. Material: peripheral blood. This receptor was identified in a woman over 75 with acute or convalescent COVID-19. The chain is built from TRBV19 and TRBJ2-5; TRBD1 aligns across 9 bases. The CDR3: CASSTPVGTGRDQETQYF. CDR3 bases: TGTGCCAGTAGTACTCCCGTTGGGACAGGGAGGGACCAAGAGACCCAGTACTTC.